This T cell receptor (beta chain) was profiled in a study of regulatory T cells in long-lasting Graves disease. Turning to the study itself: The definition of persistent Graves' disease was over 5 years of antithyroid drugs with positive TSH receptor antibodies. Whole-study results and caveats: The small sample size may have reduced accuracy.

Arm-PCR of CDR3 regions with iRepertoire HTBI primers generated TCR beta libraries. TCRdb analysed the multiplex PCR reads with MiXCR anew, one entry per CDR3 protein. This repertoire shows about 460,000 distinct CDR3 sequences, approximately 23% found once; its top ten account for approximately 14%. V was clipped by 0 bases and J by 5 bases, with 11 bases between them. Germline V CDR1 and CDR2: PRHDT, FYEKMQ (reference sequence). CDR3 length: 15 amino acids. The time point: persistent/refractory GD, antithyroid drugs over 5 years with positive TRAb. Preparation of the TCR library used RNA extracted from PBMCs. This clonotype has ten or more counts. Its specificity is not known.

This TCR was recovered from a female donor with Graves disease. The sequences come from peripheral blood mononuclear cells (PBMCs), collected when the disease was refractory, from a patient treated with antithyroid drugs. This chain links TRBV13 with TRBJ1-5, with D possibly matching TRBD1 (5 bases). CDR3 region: CASSLGGARDQPQHF. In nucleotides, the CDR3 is TGTGCCAGCAGCTTAGGCGGGGCCCGCGATCAGCCCCAGCATTTT. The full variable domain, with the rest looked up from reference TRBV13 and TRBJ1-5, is AAGVIQSPRHLIKEKRETATLKCYPIPRHDTVYWYQQGPGQDPQFLISFYEKMQSDKGSIPDRFSAQQFSDYHSELNMSSLELGDSALYFCASSLGGARDQPQHFGDGTRLSIL.